These 8 T cell receptor beta chains came from one sample sequenced in a study of cytomegalovirus exposure and HLA in healthy donors. Vbeta (60) and Jbeta (13) primers were used in the PCR. The data were produced by immunoSEQ multiplex PCR, yet TCRdb's version contains in-frame clones alone and is incomplete. The table has some 90,000 clones, around 84% seen once; the top ten hold approximately 3%. The sequenced sample consisted of PBMCs. The receptors here all came from a woman in her thirties or forties in good health and CMV-seronegative.

This clone was recorded a few times. This chain joins TRBV7-6 and TRBJ1-4, with 9 bases fitting TRBD1. The CDR3 loop spans 15 amino acids. The germline V gene encodes CDR1 SGHVS and CDR2 FNYEAQ. The trim removed 2 bases at V and 8 bases at J, leaving 6 bases unmatched. The CDR3 DNA sequence: TGTGCCAGCAGCTTAAAGACAGGGGGATTAGAAAAACTGTTTTTT. It translates to CASSLKTGGLEKLFF.

V and J are TRBV30 and TRBJ2-7, with TRBD2 matching 13 bases. The CDR3 is made up of 13 amino acids. The V segment lost 5 bases and the J segment 9 bases; nucleotides outside the gene matches: 7. The germline gives CDR1 GTSNPN, CDR2 SVGIG (reference sequence). CDR3 loop: CAWRTSGSLGQYF. CDR3 sequence (DNA): TGTGCCTGGCGGACTAGCGGGAGCCTCGGGCAGTACTTC.

This chain links TRBV29-1 with TRBJ2-1; TRBD2 matches at 12 bases. The CDR3 sequence is 15 residues long. From germline, CDR1 is SQVTM and CDR2 ANQGSEA. V was pared by 6 bases and J by 4 bases, with 7 bases of the junction left unmatched. CDR3 sequence reads: CSVPRTSGTYNEQFF. DNA for the CDR3: TGCAGCGTGCCCAGGACTAGCGGGACGTACAATGAGCAGTTCTTC.

The CDR3 DNA is TGTGCCAGCAGTTACTCGGAGACAGGGGGCAGGAACACCATATATTTT. Its translation: CASSYSETGGRNTIYF. The chain couples TRBV6-5 to TRBJ1-3; TRBD1 agrees at 10 bases. With 0 bases clipped from V and 7 bases from J, the junction kept 6 bases outside the gene matches. This CDR3 region has 16 residues. Germline assignment: CDR1 MNHEY and CDR2 SVGAGI.

The rearrangement uses TRBV10-1 and TRBJ2-7; tentatively, D is TRBD2 (6 bases). This CDR3 contains 12 residues. Germline values: CDR1 WNHNN, CDR2 SYGVQD (reference sequence). Trimming took off 6 bases at V and 5 bases at J, with 11 bases between the two ends. The CDR3 DNA is TGCGCCAGCAGCGGGAGAAACAACGAGCAGTACTTC. Amino acids: CASSGRNNEQYF.

The genes are TRBV10-3 and TRBJ2-3, with a possible D match to TRBD2 (5 bases). V was cut by 11 bases and J by 2 bases, with 11 bases left in between. This CDR3 has 12 residues. CDR1 is ENHRY and CDR2 is SYGVKD in the germline V gene. CDR3 region: CAVGGNTDTQYF. The CDR3 DNA reads as TGTGCCGTCGGAGGAAACACAGATACGCAGTATTTT.

This chain connects TRBV2 to TRBJ2-1; tentatively, D is TRBD2 (6 bases). Germline CDR1 reads SNHLY; CDR2 reads FYNNEI. The V gene lost 3 bases and the J gene lost 2 bases, with 11 bases spanning the gap. The CDR3 extends over 15 amino acids. The CDR3 nucleotides read TGTGCCAGCAGTGAGACGGGACTGGCCTACAATGAGCAGTTCTTC. The encoded protein is CASSETGLAYNEQFF.

The sample holds a few counts of this clone. The gene calls are TRBV6-1 and TRBJ2-5; TRBD1 might be the D (6 bases). Germline CDR1 reads MNHNS; CDR2 reads SASEGT. The CDR3 covers 14 residues. Trimming cost V 6 bases and J 11 bases, with 22 bases left between them. CDR3 in amino acids: CASSHPGTPLEQYF. The CDR3 DNA reads as TGTGCCAGCAGCCATCCAGGGACACCCCTAGAGCAGTACTTC.